This T cell receptor (beta chain) was documented in a study of radiotherapy plus CTLA-4 blockade in lung cancer. Study-level information: In less than 20% of patients, objective responses were seen; 25% to 40% had disease control. Notes on the study in general: Response was reportedly best predicted by early blood T cell clone dynamics, with interferon-beta. Some TCR clones had been derived from tumors. These clones expanded in peripheral blood after radiotherapy plus ipilimumab.

Repertoires were generated with immunoSEQ multiplex PCR, while TCRdb's copy carries only in-frame clones and drops some. The sample carries about 94,000 clones, approximately 80% recorded once. A word on this clone: As yet, its antigen is unknown.

This clonotype was obtained from a human donor with non-small cell lung cancer that progressed on radiotherapy plus ipilimumab. The specimen was peripheral blood, collected from a patient treated with radiotherapy plus ipilimumab.

The CDR3 DNA reads TGTGCCAGCAGTTTATCGGGGGACACTGAAGCTTTCTTT. Translating gives CASSLSGDTEAFF. This chain joins TRBV28 and TRBJ1-1, with D perhaps TRBD1 (5 bases). V gave up 1 base and J gave up 3 bases, with 6 bases separating them. The CDR3 consists of 13 residues. CDR1 and CDR2 (germline): MDHEN, SYDVKM.